Each of the 16 T cell receptor beta chains below was sequenced from the same sample in a study of CD8 T cells in ankylosing spondylitis. A single record per CDR3 protein comes from TCRdb applying MiXCR to the 5' RACE reads. The sample includes around 210,000 distinct CDR3 sequences, 8% to 10% of them seen just once. The specimen was blood, either unsorted or a sorted T cell fraction (not recorded which). These receptors came from a female donor with ankylosing spondylitis or in good health (not recorded which).

This clonotype was seen many times. The chain employs TRBV20-1 and TRBJ2-7; the D gene could be TRBD1 or TRBD2 (5 bases each). The CDR3 runs 12 residues. Trimming removed 4 bases at V and 4 bases at J, with 11 bases between. Germline V CDR1 and CDR2: DFQATT, SNEGSKA (reference sequence). Here the CDR3 reads CSAIGDAYEQYF. In DNA form, the CDR3 reads TGCAGTGCTATCGGGGACGCATACGAGCAGTACTTC.

This clonotype has a count of ten or more. V and J are TRBV5-5 and TRBJ2-5, with 12 bases fitting TRBD1. This CDR3 has 16 amino acids. Germline CDR1 reads SGHKS; CDR2 reads YYEKEE (reference sequence). V trimming: 0 bases; J trimming: 4 bases; junction bases outside the gene matches: 4. In nucleotides, the CDR3 is TGTGCCAGCAGCTTGGGGGACAGGGGGCTACGAGAGACCCAGTACTTC. Its protein product is CASSLGDRGLRETQYF.

In its sample, this clonotype was seen many times. This chain uses TRBV11-2 with TRBJ2-7, with D perhaps TRBD2 (5 bases). V was pared by 1 base and J by 7 bases, with 8 bases between. From germline, CDR1 is SGHAT and CDR2 FQNNGV. The CDR3 runs to 12 residues. CDR3 DNA sequence: TGTGCCAGCAGCTTAGTCCGGGGAGAGCAGTACTTC. Translating gives CASSLVRGEQYF.

A remark on this clonotype: A much bigger clone sits one base away, suggesting this may be a read error. The rearrangement links TRBV6-5 to TRBJ1-1; 8 bases agree with TRBD1. CDR1 is MNHEY and CDR2 is SVGAGI in the germline V gene. The CDR3 covers 15 residues. The chain's CDR3 is CASRGQELMNTEVFF. CDR3 sequence (DNA): TGTGCCAGCAGGGGACAGGAGTTAATGAACACTGAAGTTTTCTTT.

This clonotype was detected many times. The chain joins TRBV6-2 or TRBV6-3 to TRBJ2-2; the match to TRBD2 covers 10 bases. With 1 base clipped from V and 6 bases from J, the junction kept 5 bases outside the gene matches. Germline loops: CDR1 MNHEY, CDR2 SVGEGT. The CDR3 runs to 16 residues. Here the CDR3 DNA reads TGTGCCAGCAGTTACTGGCTAGCGGGAGTTTCCGGGGAGCTGTTTTTT. Translation: CASSYWLAGVSGELFF.

Many counts were recorded for this clonotype. The V gene is TRBV20-1, the J gene TRBJ2-7, with a tentative D call TRBD2 (5 bases). The CDR3 runs 13 residues. V dropped 4 bases and J dropped 6 bases, with 16 bases sitting between them. Germline assignment: CDR1 DFQATT and CDR2 SNEGSKA (reference sequence). CDR3 sequence (DNA): TGCAGTGCTATTACTAGTCGGCCTCCCGAGCAGTACTTC. Encoded protein: CSAITSRPPEQYF.

At least ten counts were recorded for this clonotype. The V and J genes are TRBV15 and TRBJ2-2; D is tentatively TRBD1 or TRBD2 (5 bases each). The V end lost 1 base, the J end lost 7 bases, and 13 bases lay between the germline ends. The CDR3 runs to 15 residues. Germline CDR1 reads LNHNV; CDR2 reads YYDKDF (reference sequence). The CDR3 here is CATSRARQRHGELFF. Here the CDR3 DNA reads TGTGCCACCAGCAGAGCCAGACAGCGGCACGGGGAGCTGTTTTTT.

This clonotype has more than one count but fewer than ten. CDR3 residues: CASSFSSGRAEDTQYF. As DNA, the CDR3 is TGTGCCAGCAGCTTTTCCAGCGGGAGGGCCGAGGATACGCAGTATTTT. The gene calls are TRBV7-9 and TRBJ2-3; TRBD2 aligns across 10 bases. Germline V CDR1 and CDR2: SEHNR, FQNEAQ (reference sequence). This CDR3 has 16 amino acids. Trimming removed 3 bases from V and 6 bases from J; junction bases left unmatched: 9.

As concerns this clonotype: A read error is possible here, since a much larger clone lies one base away. The chain links TRBV4-3 to TRBJ1-1; D is perhaps TRBD1 (5 bases). Trimming shortened V by 1 base and J by 4 bases, and 10 bases separated the two germline ends. CDR3 length equals 14 residues. The germline V gene has CDR1 LGHNA and CDR2 YSLEER. For the CDR3, the DNA is TGCGCCAGCAGCCAAGGCGGGGGTCCCACTGAAGCTTTCTTT. Amino acid sequence: CASSQGGGPTEAFF.

This clonotype was detected ten times or more. The CDR3 DNA is TGTGCCAGCACCTGGGGCGGGACGTCCGGCACTGAAGCTTTCTTT. Translated: CASTWGGTSGTEAFF. V gene TRBV12-3 or TRBV12-4 combines with J gene TRBJ1-1; the D gene is possibly TRBD1 (5 bases). CDR3 length: 15 amino acids. The V and J ends lost 7 bases and 4 bases respectively, with 19 bases between them.

Many counts were recorded for this clonotype. The chain joins TRBV7-2 to TRBJ2-1; D call uncertain. Germline lookup yields CDR1 SGHTA and CDR2 FQGNSA. V dropped 0 bases and J dropped 0 bases, with 6 bases sitting between them. The CDR3 spans 15 residues. The DNA of the CDR3 is TGTGCCAGCAGCTTAGCGACGAGCTCCTACAATGAGCAGTTCTTC. It translates to CASSLATSSYNEQFF.

This clonotype showed up many times. The V gene is TRBV7-9, the J gene TRBJ1-4, with 10 positions matching TRBD1. Germline V gene lookup returns CDR1 SEHNR and CDR2 FQNEAQ (reference sequence). Trimming at V came to 4 bases and at J to 2 bases, leaving 4 bases not matched to a gene. The CDR3 runs to 16 residues. CDR3 sequence: CASSSGQGGTNEKLFF. CDR3 nucleotides: TGTGCCAGCAGCTCCGGACAGGGGGGGACTAATGAAAAACTGTTTTTT.

This clonotype has a count of ten or more. The chain links TRBV6-2 or TRBV6-3 to TRBJ2-1, with D possibly TRBD1 on 5 matching bases. Trimming cost V 5 bases and J 2 bases, with 16 bases left between them. The CDR3 is 16 amino acids. Germline-derived CDR1 and CDR2 are MNHEY and SVGEGT. CDR3: CASSNPTVPPYNEQFF. The DNA of the CDR3 is TGTGCCAGCAGTAACCCGACAGTTCCTCCCTACAATGAGCAGTTCTTC.

On this clonotype: This sequence may be a read error, since a much larger clone differs from it by one base. The V and J genes are TRBV9 and TRBJ2-1; 8 nucleotides agree with TRBD2. The CDR3 has 15 residues. Germline loops: CDR1 SGDLS, CDR2 YYNGEE. V lost 9 bases to trimming and J lost 5 bases; unmatched junction nucleotides: 13. CDR3 protein: CANITRGTRDNEQFF. The CDR3 coding sequence is TGTGCCAACATCACTAGGGGGACTAGGGACAATGAGCAGTTCTTC.

This clonotype was counted ten times or more. CDR3 residues: CASSYDRGETDTQYF. In nucleotides, the CDR3 is TGTGCCAGCAGTTACGACAGGGGAGAAACAGATACGCAGTATTTT. This rearrangement joins TRBV6-2 or TRBV6-3 to TRBJ2-3; 8 bases are shared with TRBD1. After removal of 2 bases from V and 3 bases from J, the junction contained 4 bases not matched to a gene. CDR1 is MNHEY and CDR2 is SVGEGT in the germline V gene. The CDR3 runs 15 residues.

There are many counts of this clonotype. The rearrangement joins TRBV5-1 to TRBJ1-2; D is perhaps TRBD1 (6 bases). Trimming shortened V by 0 bases and J by 4 bases, and 16 bases separated the two germline ends. This CDR3 region has 16 residues. Germline assignment: CDR1 SGHRS and CDR2 YFSETQ. CDR3: CASSLDSFPGAYGYTF. CDR3 DNA sequence: TGCGCCAGCAGCTTGGACTCATTTCCAGGGGCCTATGGCTACACCTTC.